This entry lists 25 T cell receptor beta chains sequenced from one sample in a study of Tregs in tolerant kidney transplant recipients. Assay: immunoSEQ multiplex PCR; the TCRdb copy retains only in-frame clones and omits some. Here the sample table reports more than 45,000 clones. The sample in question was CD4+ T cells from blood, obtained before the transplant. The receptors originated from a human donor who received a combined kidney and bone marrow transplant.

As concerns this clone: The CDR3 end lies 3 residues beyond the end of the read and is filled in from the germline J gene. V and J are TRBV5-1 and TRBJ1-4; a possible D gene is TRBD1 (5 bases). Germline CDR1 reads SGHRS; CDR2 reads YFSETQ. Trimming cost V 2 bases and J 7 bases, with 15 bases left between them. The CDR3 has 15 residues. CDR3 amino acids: CASSFAGGGGEKLFF. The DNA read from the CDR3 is TGCGCCAGCAGCTTCGCCGGGGGTGGGGGTGAAAAA.

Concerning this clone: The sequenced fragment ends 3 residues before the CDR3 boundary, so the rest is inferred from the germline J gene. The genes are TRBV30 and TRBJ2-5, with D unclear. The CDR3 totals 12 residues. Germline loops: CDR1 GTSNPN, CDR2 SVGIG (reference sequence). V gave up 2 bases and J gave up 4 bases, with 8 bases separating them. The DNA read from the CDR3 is TGTGCCTGGAGTAAGGTTGGAGAGACC. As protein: CAWSKVGET. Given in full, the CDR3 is CAWSKVGETQYF.

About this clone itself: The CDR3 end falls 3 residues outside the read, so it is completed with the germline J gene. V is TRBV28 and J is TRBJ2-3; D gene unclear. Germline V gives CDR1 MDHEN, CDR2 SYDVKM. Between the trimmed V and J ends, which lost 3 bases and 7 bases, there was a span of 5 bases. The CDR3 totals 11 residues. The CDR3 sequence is CASSFANTQYF. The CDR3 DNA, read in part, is TGTGCCAGCAGTTTCGCTAATACG.

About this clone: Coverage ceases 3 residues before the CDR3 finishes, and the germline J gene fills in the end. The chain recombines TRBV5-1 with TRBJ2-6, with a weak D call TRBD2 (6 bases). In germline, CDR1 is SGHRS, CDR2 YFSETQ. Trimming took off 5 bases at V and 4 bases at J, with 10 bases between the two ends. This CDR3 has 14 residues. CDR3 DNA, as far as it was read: TGCGCCAGCAGTGGAGGGTCAGGGGCCAACGTC. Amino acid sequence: CASSGGSGANV. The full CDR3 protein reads CASSGGSGANVLTF.

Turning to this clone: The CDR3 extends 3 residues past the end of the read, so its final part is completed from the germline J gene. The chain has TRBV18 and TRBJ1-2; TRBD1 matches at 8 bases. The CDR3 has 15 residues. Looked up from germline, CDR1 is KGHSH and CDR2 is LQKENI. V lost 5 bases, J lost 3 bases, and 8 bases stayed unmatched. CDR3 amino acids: CASSSRQGSDYGYTF. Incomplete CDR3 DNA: TGTGCCAGCTCATCCAGACAGGGGTCCGACTATGGC.

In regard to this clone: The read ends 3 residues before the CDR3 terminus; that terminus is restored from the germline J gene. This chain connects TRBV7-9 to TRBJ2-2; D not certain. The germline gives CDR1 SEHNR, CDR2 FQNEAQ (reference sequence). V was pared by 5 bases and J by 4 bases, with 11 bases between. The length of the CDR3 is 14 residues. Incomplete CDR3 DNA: TGTGCCAGCAGCCCCGCACTGGTCACCGGGGAG. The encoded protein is CASSPALVTGE. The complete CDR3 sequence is CASSPALVTGELFF.

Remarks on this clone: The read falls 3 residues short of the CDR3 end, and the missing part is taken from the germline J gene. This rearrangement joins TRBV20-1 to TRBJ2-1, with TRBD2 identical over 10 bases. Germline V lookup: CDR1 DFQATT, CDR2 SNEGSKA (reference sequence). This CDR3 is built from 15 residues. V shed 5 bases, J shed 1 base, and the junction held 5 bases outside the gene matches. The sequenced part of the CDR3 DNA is TGCAGTGCTGTGACTAGCGGGCGGTCCTACAATGAG. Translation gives CSAVTSGRSYNE. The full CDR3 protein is CSAVTSGRSYNEQFF.

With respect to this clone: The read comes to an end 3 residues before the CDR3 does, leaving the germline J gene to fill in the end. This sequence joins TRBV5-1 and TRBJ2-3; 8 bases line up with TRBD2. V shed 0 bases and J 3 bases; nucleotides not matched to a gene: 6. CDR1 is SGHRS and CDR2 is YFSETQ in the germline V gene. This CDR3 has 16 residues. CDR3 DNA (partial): TGCGCCAGCAGCTTGGAGTTAGCGGGATTAACAGATACG. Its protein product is CASSLELAGLTDT. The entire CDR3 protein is CASSLELAGLTDTQYF.

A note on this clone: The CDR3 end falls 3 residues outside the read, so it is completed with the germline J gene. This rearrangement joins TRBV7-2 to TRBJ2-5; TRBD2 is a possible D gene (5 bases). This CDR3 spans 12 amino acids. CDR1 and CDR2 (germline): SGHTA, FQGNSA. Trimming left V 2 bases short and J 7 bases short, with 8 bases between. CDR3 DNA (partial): TGTGCCAGCAGCTTAACTGCGGGGACC. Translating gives CASSLTAGT. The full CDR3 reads CASSLTAGTQYF.

The CDR3 bases that were read are TGTGCCAGCAGCTTCAGGGGTAACGAAAAA. Protein sequence: CASSFRGNEK. The CDR3 reads in full as CASSFRGNEKLFF. V gene TRBV7-9 combines with J gene TRBJ1-4; the D gene is possibly TRBD1 (6 bases). The read terminates 3 residues before the CDR3 end, so the remaining end is supplied by the germline J gene. Germline V CDR1 and CDR2: SEHNR, FQNEAQ (reference sequence). With 3 bases removed from V and 8 bases from J, the gap between germline ends came to 10 bases. The CDR3 totals 13 residues.

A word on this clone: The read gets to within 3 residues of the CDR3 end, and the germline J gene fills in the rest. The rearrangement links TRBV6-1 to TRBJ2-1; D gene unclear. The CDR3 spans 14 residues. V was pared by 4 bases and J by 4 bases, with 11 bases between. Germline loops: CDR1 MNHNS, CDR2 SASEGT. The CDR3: CASSAASSYNEQFF. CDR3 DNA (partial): TGTGCCAGCAGTGCAGCCTCCAGTTACAATGAG.

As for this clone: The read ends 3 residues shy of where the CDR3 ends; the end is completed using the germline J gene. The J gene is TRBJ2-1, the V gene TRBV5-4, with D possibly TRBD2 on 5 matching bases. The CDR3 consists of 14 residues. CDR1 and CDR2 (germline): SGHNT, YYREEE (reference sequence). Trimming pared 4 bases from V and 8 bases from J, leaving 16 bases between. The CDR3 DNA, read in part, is TGTGCCAGCAGCCTAACTTGGACTCGCGATGAG. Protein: CASSLTWTRDE. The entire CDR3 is CASSLTWTRDEQFF.

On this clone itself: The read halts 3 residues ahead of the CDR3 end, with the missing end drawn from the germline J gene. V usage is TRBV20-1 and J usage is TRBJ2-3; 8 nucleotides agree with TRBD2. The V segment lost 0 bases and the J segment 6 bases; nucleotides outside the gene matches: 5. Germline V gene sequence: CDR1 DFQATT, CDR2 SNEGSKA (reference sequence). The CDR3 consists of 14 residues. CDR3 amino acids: CSAREGAGVDTQYF. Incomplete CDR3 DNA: TGCAGTGCTAGAGAGGGAGCGGGAGTGGATACG.

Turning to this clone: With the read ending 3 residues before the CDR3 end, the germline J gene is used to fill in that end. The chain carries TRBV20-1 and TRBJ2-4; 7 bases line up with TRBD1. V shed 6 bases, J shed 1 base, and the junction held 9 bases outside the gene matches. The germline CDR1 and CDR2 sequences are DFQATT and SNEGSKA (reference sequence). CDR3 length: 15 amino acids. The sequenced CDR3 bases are TGCAGTGCCCGCCTACAGGGGTTGGCCAAAAACATT. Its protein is CSARLQGLAKNI. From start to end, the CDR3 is CSARLQGLAKNIQYF.

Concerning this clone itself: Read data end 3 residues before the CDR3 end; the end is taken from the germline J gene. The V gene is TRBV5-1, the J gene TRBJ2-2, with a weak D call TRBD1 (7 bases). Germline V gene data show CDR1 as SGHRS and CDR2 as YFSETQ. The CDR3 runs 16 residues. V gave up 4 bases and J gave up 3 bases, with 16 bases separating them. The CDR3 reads CASSPSDREDTGELFF. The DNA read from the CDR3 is TGCGCCAGCAGCCCGAGCGACAGGGAGGACACCGGGGAG.

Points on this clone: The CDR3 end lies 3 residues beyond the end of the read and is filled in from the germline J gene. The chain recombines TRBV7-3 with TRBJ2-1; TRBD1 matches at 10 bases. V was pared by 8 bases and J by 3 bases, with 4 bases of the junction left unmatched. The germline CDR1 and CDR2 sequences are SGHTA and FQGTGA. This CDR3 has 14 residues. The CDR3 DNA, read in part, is TGTGCCAGCGGCCGGGACAGGGGCTACAATGAG. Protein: CASGRDRGYNE. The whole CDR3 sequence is CASGRDRGYNEQFF.

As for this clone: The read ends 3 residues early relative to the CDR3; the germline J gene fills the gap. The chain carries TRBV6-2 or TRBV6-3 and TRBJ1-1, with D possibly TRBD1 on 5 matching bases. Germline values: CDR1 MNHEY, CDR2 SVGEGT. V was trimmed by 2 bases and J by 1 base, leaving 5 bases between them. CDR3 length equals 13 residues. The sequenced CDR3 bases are TGTGCCAGCAGTTACAGGGGGAACACTGAA. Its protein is CASSYRGNTE. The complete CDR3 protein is CASSYRGNTEAFF.

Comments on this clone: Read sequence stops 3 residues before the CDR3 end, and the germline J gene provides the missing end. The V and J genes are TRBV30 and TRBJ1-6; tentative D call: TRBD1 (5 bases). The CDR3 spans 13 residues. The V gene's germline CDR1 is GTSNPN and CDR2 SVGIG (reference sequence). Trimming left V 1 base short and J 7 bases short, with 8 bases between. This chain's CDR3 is CAWSEGANSPLHF. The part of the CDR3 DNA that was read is TGTGCCTGGAGTGAAGGGGCCAATTCACCC. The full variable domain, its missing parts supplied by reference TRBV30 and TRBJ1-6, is SQTIHQWPATLVQPVGSPLSLECTVEGTSNPNLYWYRQAAGRGLQLLFYSVGIGQISSEVPQNLSASRPQDRQFILSSKKLLLSDSGFYLCAWSEGANSPLHFGNGTRLTVT.

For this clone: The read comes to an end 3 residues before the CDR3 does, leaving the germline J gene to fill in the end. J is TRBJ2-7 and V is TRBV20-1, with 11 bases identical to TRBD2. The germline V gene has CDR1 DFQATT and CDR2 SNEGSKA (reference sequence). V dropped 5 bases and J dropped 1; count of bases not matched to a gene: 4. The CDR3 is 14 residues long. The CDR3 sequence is CSAWRTSGSYEQYF. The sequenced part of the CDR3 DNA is TGCAGTGCTTGGAGGACTAGCGGGTCCTACGAG.

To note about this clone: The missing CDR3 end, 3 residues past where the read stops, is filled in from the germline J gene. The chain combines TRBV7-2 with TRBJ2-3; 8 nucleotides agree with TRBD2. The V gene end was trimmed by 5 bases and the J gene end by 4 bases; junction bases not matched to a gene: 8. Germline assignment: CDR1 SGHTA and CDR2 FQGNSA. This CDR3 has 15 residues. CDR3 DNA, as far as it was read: TGTGCCAGCAGCCGGGGGGGAAGGGGAGCAGATACG. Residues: CASSRGGRGADT. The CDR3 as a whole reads CASSRGGRGADTQYF.

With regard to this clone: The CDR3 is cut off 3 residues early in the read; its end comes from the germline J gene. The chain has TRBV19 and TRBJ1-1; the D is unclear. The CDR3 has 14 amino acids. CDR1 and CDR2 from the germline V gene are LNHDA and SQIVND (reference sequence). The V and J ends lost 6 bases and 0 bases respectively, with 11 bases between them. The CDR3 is CASRYTVMNTEAFF. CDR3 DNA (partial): TGTGCCAGTAGGTATACAGTTATGAACACTGAA.

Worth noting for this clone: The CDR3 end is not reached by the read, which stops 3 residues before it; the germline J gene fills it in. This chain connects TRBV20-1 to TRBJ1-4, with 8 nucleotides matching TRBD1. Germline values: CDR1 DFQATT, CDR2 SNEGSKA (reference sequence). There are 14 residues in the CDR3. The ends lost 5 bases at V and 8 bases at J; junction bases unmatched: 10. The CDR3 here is CSAYQTGVREKLFF. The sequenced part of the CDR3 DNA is TGCAGTGCTTATCAGACAGGGGTGAGGGAAAAA.

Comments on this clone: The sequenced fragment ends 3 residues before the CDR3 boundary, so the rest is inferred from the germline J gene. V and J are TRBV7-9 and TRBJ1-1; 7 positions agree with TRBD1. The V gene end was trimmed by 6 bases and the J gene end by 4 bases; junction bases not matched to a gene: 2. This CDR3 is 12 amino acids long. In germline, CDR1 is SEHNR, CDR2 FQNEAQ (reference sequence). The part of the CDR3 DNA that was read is TGTGCCAGCAGAGACAGGGCCACTGAA. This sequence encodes CASRDRATE. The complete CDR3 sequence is CASRDRATEAFF.

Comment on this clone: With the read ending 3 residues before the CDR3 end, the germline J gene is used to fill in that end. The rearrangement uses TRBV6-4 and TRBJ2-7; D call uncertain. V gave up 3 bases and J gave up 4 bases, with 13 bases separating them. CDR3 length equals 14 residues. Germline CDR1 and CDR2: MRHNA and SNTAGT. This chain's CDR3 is CASSEQRSVYEQYF. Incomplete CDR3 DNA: TGTGCCAGCAGTGAACAAAGGTCCGTGTACGAG.

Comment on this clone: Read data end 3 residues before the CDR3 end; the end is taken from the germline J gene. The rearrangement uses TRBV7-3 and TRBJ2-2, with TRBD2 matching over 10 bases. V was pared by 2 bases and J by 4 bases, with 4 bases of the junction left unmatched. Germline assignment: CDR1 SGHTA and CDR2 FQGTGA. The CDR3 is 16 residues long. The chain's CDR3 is CASSLSAGGITGELFF. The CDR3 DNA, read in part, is TGTGCCAGCAGCTTATCAGCGGGAGGGATCACCGGGGAG.